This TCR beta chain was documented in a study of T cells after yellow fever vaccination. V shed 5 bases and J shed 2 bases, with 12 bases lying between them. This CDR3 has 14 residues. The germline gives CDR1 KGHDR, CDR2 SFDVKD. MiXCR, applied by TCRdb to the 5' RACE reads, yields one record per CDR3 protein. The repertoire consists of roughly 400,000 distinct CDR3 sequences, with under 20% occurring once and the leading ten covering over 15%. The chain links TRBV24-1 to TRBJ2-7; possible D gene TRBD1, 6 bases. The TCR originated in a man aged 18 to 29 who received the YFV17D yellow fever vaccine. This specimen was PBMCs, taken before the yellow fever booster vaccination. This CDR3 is CATSVIRGPYEQYF. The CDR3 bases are TGTGCCACCAGTGTCATCAGGGGACCCTACGAGCAGTACTTC.